The 4 T cell receptor beta chains below all came from one sample that was sequenced in a study of blood T cells in healthy people across ages. The second PCR ran about 6 to 11 cycles with a sample-barcoded 5' primer and J-beta primers. TCRdb called the 5' RACE reads again in MiXCR, with one record for every CDR3 protein. The data hold over a million distinct CDR3 sequences, with around 27% observed a single time. A further study also used this sample, focusing on T cells of mothers and their children.

The source material was blood. The receptors come from a girl under 10 years old in good health.

This clonotype was observed a handful of times. This chain uses TRBV4-3 with TRBJ2-2; D may correspond to TRBD1 or TRBD2 (7 bases each). Per germline, CDR1 LGHNA and CDR2 YSLEER. V dropped 7 bases and J dropped 4 bases, with 16 bases sitting between them. The CDR3 length is 15 residues. CDR3 sequence: CASTQGGVGTGELFF. The CDR3 DNA is TGCGCCAGCACCCAGGGGGGGGTTGGCACCGGGGAGCTGTTTTTT.

This chain connects TRBV19 to TRBJ2-1; a weak D match, TRBD2 (5 bases). The CDR3 sequence is 12 residues long. The ends were cut back, 6 bases at V and 7 bases at J, with 10 bases in the middle. CDR1 and CDR2 (germline): LNHDA, SQIVND (reference sequence). CDR3 bases: TGTGCCAGTAGGAGGGATTCAAATGAGCAGTTCTTC. It translates to CASRRDSNEQFF.

The chain couples TRBV7-9 to TRBJ2-5; D not certain. The J call is uncertain, as TRBJ2-7 better fits the DNA end. Germline V CDR1 and CDR2: SEHNR, FQNEAQ (reference sequence). This CDR3 has 12 amino acids. The CDR3 nucleotides are TGTGCCAGCAGCCAAACTCCGGGCGAGCAGTACTTC. The encoded protein is CASSQTPGEQYF.

This chain joins TRBV7-9 and TRBJ2-7; 7 positions match TRBD1. Germline lookup yields CDR1 SEHNR and CDR2 FQNEAQ (reference sequence). The CDR3 extends over 16 amino acids. V was pared by 4 bases and J by 4 bases, with 13 bases of the junction left unmatched. CDR3 loop: CASSSRDSPDPYEQYF. DNA of the CDR3: TGTGCCAGCAGCTCCCGGGACAGCCCAGACCCTTACGAGCAGTACTTC.